A selection of T cell receptor beta chains follows, all from one sample in a study of tumor and adjacent non-tumor tissue in lung cancer. TCRdb independently ran MiXCR on the multiplex PCR reads; one entry per CDR3 protein. The sample has fewer than 100,000 distinct CDR3 sequences; approximately 72% are singletons. Source material: lung tumor tissue. Receptors originate from a woman in her forties with non-small cell lung cancer. Each CDR3 is given with its conserved first and last residue.

j_call: TRBJ1-2
v_call: TRBV6-5
cdr3_aa: CANNRFARNYGYTF

j_call: TRBJ2-3
v_call: TRBV29-1
cdr3_aa: CSASSGDKQYF

j_call: TRBJ1-1
v_call: TRBV29-1
cdr3_aa: CSVIGDLNTEAFF

j_call: TRBJ1-2
v_call: TRBV4-1
cdr3_aa: CASSQGPRDYYGYTF

j_call: TRBJ2-2
v_call: TRBV11-1
cdr3_aa: CASSLGCTSMAGELFF

j_call: TRBJ2-6
v_call: TRBV11-2
cdr3_aa: CASSLNLKGSGANILAF

j_call: TRBJ1-2
v_call: TRBV5-4
cdr3_aa: CASSLRGNYGYTF

j_call: TRBJ1-1
v_call: TRBV7-9
cdr3_aa: CASSLWLGQMNTDASF

j_call: TRBJ2-7
v_call: TRBV20-1
cdr3_aa: CSAPGTSPSYEQYF

j_call: TRBJ2-7
v_call: TRBV6-2/TRBV6-3
cdr3_aa: CASTTPGRQDERYF

j_call: TRBJ1-1
v_call: TRBV4-1
cdr3_aa: CASSQGPRGITEALF

j_call: TRBJ2-1
v_call: TRBV14
cdr3_aa: CAGNHETSGRNEQFF

j_call: TRBJ1-2
v_call: TRBV20-1
cdr3_aa: CSATGGSALSSNYGYTF

j_call: TRBJ2-1
v_call: TRBV6-6
cdr3_aa: CVSSYSWGGLENEQFF

j_call: TRBJ2-3
v_call: TRBV28
cdr3_aa: CACGRANTQYF

j_call: TRBJ2-3
v_call: TRBV12-3/TRBV12-4
cdr3_aa: CTSSPASRESTDTQYF

j_call: TRBJ2-5
v_call: TRBV6-5
cdr3_aa: CATGLQKEIQNF

j_call: TRBJ2-5
v_call: TRBV4-1
cdr3_aa: CDSSQGLGTQGTQYF

j_call: TRBJ2-5
v_call: TRBV11-2
cdr3_aa: CTSTKFGQVHETQYF

j_call: TRBJ2-1
v_call: TRBV11-2
cdr3_aa: CTSSLGPLTGCNEQFF

j_call: TRBJ2-5
v_call: TRBV5-4
cdr3_aa: CASSLLAGVLEEAQYF

j_call: TRBJ2-1
v_call: TRBV28
cdr3_aa: CASSILSREQFF

j_call: TRBJ2-2
v_call: TRBV10-2
cdr3_aa: CASSLIEAAGTSGELFF

j_call: TRBJ2-1
v_call: TRBV11-2
cdr3_aa: CASSIPETVGKQFF

j_call: TRBJ2-7
v_call: TRBV28
cdr3_aa: CASISTIGTGPYYEQYF

j_call: TRBJ2-7
v_call: TRBV11-1
cdr3_aa: CTSCMQGGVYEQYF

j_call: TRBJ2-5
v_call: TRBV20-1
cdr3_aa: CSASPLGLAQAGPQYF

j_call: TRBJ2-7
v_call: TRBV28
cdr3_aa: CGSSLVASYEQYF

j_call: TRBJ2-3
v_call: TRBV11-2
cdr3_aa: CAGSLSDRKYF

j_call: TRBJ2-1
v_call: TRBV11-3
cdr3_aa: CASSLSLTIQFF

j_call: TRBJ2-7
v_call: TRBV11-2
cdr3_aa: CASRHPGTSGYEHYF

j_call: TRBJ1-5
v_call: TRBV28
cdr3_aa: CASSPDSLRSQHF

j_call: TRBJ2-7
v_call: TRBV6-2/TRBV6-3
cdr3_aa: CVSIPDRAGEQYF

j_call: TRBJ1-3
v_call: TRBV13
cdr3_aa: CASSLGGGGSGNTIYF

j_call: TRBJ1-1
v_call: TRBV11-2
cdr3_aa: CASSLVATLAFF

j_call: TRBJ1-2
v_call: TRBV20-1
cdr3_aa: CSAPSRVEDGYTF

j_call: TRBJ2-7
v_call: TRBV11-2
cdr3_aa: CTISRTGFEQYF

j_call: TRBJ2-3
v_call: TRBV6-1
cdr3_aa: CTTATGRTDTQYF

j_call: TRBJ2-7
v_call: TRBV11-2
cdr3_aa: CASSLDPQMLYEQYF

j_call: TRBJ2-7
v_call: TRBV20-1
cdr3_aa: CSAHKTRDRNSYEQYF

j_call: TRBJ2-3
v_call: TRBV6-5
cdr3_aa: CASELAGGPTDTQYF

j_call: TRBJ1-5
v_call: TRBV11-2
cdr3_aa: CGSSPGGGGHQPQHF

j_call: TRBJ1-1
v_call: TRBV29-1
cdr3_aa: CSIQFRATNIEAFF

j_call: TRBJ1-4
v_call: TRBV6-6
cdr3_aa: CASSRTGGTGNEKLFF

j_call: TRBJ1-6
v_call: TRBV20-1
cdr3_aa: CSAQGAGGTLHF

j_call: TRBJ2-6
v_call: TRBV5-1
cdr3_aa: CASSLGDRLSGANVLTF

j_call: TRBJ2-1
v_call: TRBV12-3/TRBV12-4
cdr3_aa: CAIGLRSGGLNNEQFF

j_call: TRBJ2-7
v_call: TRBV5-4
cdr3_aa: CDSSLHSGGSYEQYF

j_call: TRBJ1-6
v_call: TRBV7-9
cdr3_aa: CASSRESANSLLQF

j_call: TRBJ2-7
v_call: TRBV6-1
cdr3_aa: CASSASLAGVGEQYF

j_call: TRBJ2-1
v_call: TRBV5-4
cdr3_aa: CASPELGNDRFF

j_call: TRBJ2-1
v_call: TRBV29-1
cdr3_aa: CSVFRDPQSEQFF

j_call: TRBJ2-1
v_call: TRBV5-4
cdr3_aa: CASSLSGGGAYNEQFF